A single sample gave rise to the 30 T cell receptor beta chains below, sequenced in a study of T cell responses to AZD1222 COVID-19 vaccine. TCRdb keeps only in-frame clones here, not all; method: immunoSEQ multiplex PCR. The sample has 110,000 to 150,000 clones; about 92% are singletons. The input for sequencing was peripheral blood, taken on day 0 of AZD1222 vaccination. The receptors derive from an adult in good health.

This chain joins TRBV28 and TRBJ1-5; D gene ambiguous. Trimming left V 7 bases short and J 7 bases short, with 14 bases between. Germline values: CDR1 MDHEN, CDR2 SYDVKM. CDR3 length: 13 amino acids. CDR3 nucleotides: TGTGCCAGCATTACCGGGGTGGAACAGCCCCAGCATTTT. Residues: CASITGVEQPQHF.

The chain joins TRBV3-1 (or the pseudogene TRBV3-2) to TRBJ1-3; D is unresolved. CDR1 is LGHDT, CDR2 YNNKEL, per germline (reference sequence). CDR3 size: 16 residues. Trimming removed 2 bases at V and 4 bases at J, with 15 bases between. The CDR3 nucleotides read TGTGCCAGCAGCCAACTTGTAGGGCAGTTCGGAAACACCATATATTTT. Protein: CASSQLVGQFGNTIYF.

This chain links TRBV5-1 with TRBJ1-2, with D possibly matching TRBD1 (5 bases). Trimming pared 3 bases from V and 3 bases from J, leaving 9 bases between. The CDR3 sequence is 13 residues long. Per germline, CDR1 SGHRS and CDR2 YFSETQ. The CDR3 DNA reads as TGCGCCAGCAGCTCGACAGTGGACTATGGCTACACCTTC. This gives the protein CASSSTVDYGYTF.

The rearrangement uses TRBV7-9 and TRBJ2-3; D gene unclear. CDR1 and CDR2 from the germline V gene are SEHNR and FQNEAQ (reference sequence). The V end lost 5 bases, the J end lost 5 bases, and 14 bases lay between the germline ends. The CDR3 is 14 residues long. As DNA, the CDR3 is TGTGCCAGCAGCCTTAATGGTGTGGGAGATACGCAGTATTTT. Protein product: CASSLNGVGDTQYF.

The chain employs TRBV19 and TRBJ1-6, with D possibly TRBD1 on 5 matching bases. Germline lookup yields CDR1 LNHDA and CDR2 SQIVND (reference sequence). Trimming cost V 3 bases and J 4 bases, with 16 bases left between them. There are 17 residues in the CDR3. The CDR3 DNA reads TGTGCCAGTAGTATTAGCTGGGGCGCAAATTATAATTCACCCCTCCACTTT. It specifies CASSISWGANYNSPLHF.

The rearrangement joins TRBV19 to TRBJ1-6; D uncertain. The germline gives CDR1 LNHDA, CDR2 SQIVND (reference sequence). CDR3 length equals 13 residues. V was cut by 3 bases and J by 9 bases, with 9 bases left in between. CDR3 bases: TGTGCCAGTAGTATTGGAGATGGTTCACCCCTCCACTTT. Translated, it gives CASSIGDGSPLHF.

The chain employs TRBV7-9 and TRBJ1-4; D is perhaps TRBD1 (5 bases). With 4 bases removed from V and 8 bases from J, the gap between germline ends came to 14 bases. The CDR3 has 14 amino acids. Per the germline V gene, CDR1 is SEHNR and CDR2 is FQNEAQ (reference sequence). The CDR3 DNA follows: TGTGCCAGCAGCTACCGAGGGGTAAACGAAAAACTGTTTTTT. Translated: CASSYRGVNEKLFF.

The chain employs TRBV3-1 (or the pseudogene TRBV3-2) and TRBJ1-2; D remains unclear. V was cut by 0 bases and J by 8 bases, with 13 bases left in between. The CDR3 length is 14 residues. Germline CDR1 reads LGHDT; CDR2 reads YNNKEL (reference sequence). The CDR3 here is CASSQDLTAEGYTF. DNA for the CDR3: TGTGCCAGCAGCCAAGATCTGACCGCGGAGGGCTACACCTTC.

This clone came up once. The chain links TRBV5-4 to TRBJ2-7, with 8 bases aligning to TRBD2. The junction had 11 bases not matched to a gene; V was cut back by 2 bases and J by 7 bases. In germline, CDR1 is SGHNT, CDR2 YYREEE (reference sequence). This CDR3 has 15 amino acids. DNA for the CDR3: TGTGCCAGCAGCTTAGGACTAGCCCAGGGAAGGGAGCAGTACTTC. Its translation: CASSLGLAQGREQYF.

CDR3 sequence (DNA): TGTGCCAGTAGTATAGGTCTAGCGGAAAGCACAGATACGCAGTATTTT. Encoded protein: CASSIGLAESTDTQYF. The chain carries TRBV19 and TRBJ2-3; 7 bases fit TRBD2. CDR3 length: 16 amino acids. V was clipped by 1 base and J by 0 bases; unmatched bases: 4. CDR1 and CDR2 from the germline V gene are LNHDA and SQIVND (reference sequence).

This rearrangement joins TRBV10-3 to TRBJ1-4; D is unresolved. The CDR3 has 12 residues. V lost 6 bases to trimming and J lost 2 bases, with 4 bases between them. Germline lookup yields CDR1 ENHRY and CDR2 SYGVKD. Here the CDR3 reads CAIRSTNEKLFF. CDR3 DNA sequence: TGTGCCATCAGAAGTACTAATGAAAAACTGTTTTTT.

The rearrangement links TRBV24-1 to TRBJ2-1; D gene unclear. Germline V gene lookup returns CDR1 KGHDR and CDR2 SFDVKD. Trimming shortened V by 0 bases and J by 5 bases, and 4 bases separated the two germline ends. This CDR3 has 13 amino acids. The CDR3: CATSDLQDNEQFF. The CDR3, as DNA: TGTGCCACCAGTGATTTGCAAGACAATGAGCAGTTCTTC.

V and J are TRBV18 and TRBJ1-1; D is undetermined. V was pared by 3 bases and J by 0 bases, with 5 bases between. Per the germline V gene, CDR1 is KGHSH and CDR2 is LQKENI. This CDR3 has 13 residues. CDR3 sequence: CASSPQVNTEAFF. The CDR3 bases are TGTGCCAGCTCACCCCAGGTGAACACTGAAGCTTTCTTT. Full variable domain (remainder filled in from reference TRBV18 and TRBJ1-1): NAGVMQNPRHLVRRRGQEARLRCSPMKGHSHVYWYRQLPEEGLKFMVYLQKENIIDESGMPKERFSAEFPKEGPSILRIQQVVRGDSAAYFCASSPQVNTEAFFGQGTRLTVV.

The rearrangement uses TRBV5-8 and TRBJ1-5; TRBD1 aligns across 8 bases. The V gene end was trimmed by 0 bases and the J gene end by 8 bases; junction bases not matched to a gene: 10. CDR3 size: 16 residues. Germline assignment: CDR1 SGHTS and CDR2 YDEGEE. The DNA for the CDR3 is TGTGCCAGCAGCTTGGATGGGACAGGCGTTGCGGAGCCCCAGCATTTT. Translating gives CASSLDGTGVAEPQHF.

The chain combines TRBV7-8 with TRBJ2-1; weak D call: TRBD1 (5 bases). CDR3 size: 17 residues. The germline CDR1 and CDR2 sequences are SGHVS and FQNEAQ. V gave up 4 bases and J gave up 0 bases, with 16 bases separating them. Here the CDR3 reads CASSSQGIHHSYNEQFF. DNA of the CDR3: TGTGCCAGCAGCTCTCAGGGTATTCACCACTCCTACAATGAGCAGTTCTTC.

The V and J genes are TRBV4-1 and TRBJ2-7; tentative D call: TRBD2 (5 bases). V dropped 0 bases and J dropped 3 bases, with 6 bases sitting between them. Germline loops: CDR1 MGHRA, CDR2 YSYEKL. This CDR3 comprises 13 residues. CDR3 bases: TGCGCCAGCAGCCAAGAACGGGACTACGAGCAGTACTTC. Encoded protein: CASSQERDYEQYF.

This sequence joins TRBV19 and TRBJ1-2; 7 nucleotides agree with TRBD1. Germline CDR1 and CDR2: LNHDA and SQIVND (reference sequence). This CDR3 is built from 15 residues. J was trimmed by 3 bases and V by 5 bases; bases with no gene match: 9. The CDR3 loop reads CASSPRQGSDYGYTF. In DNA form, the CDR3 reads TGTGCCAGTAGTCCCCGACAGGGTTCAGACTATGGCTACACCTTC.

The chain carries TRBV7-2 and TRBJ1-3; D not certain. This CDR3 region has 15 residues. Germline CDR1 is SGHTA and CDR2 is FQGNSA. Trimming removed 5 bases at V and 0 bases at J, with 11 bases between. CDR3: CASSPYGPSGNTIYF. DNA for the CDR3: TGTGCCAGCAGCCCCTACGGACCCTCTGGAAACACCATATATTTT.

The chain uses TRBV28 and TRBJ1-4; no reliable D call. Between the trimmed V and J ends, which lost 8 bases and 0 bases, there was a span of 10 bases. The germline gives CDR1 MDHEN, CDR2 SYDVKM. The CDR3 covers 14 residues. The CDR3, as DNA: TGTGCCAGCGGCCTGGGGTCAACTAATGAAAAACTGTTTTTT. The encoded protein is CASGLGSTNEKLFF.

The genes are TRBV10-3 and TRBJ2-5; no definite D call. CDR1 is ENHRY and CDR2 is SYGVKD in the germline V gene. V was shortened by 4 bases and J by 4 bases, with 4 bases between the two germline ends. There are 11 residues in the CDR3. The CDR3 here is CAISGGETQYF. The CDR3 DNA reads TGTGCCATCAGTGGGGGAGAGACCCAGTACTTC.

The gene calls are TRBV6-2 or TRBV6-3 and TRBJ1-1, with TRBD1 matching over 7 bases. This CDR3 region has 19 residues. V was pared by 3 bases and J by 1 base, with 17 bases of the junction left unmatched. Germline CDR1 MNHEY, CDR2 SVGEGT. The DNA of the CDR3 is TGTGCCAGCAGTTATCCCTACTTGGACAGGCACAGGAGGAACACTGAAGCTTTCTTT. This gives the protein CASSYPYLDRHRRNTEAFF.

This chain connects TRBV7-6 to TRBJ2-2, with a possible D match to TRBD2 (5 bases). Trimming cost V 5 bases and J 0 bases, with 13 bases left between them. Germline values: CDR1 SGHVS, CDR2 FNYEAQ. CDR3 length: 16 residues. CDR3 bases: TGTGCCAGCAGCAGCATGGCGGGCACGAACACCGGGGAGCTGTTTTTT. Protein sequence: CASSSMAGTNTGELFF. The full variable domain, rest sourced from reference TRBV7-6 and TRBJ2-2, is GAGVSQSPRYKVTKRGQDVALRCDPISGHVSLYWYRQALGQGPEFLTYFNYEAQQDKSGLPNDRFSAERPEGSISTLTIQRTEQRDSAMYRCASSSMAGTNTGELFFGEGSRLTVL.

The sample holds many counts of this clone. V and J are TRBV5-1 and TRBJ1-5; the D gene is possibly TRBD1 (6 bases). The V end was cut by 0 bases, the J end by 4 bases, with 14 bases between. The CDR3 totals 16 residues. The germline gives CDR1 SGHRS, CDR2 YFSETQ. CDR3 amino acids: CASSLGGPGQNQPQHF. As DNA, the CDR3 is TGCGCCAGCAGCTTGGGGGGACCGGGACAAAATCAGCCCCAGCATTTT.

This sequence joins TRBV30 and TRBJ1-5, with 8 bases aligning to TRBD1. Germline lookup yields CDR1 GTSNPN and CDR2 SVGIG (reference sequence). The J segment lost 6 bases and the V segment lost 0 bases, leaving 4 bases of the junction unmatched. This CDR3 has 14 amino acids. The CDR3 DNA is TGTGCCTGGAGTGTCGGACAGGGTGGTCAGCCCCAGCATTTT. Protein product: CAWSVGQGGQPQHF.

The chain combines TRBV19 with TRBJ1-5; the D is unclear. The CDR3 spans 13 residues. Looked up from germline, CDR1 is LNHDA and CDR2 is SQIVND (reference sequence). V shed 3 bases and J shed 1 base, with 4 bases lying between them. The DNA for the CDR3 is TGTGCCAGTAGTATTGCGAGCAATCAGCCCCAGCATTTT. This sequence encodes CASSIASNQPQHF.

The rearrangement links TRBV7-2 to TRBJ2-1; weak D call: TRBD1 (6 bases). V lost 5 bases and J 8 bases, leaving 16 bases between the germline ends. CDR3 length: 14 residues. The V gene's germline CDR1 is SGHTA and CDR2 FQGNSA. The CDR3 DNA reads TGTGCCAGCAGCCCACGGATACAGGGACATGAGCAGTTCTTC. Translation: CASSPRIQGHEQFF.

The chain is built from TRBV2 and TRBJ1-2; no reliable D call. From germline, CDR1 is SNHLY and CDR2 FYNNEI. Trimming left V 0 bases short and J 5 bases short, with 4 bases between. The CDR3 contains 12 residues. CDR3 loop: CASSEATYGYTF. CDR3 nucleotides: TGTGCCAGCAGTGAAGCCACGTATGGCTACACCTTC.

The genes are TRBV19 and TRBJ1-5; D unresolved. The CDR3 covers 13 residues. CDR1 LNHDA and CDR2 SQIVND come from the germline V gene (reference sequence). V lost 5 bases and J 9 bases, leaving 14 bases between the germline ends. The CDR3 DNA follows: TGTGCCAGTAGTCCAGGTCCGGGGTGGCCCCAGCATTTT. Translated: CASSPGPGWPQHF.

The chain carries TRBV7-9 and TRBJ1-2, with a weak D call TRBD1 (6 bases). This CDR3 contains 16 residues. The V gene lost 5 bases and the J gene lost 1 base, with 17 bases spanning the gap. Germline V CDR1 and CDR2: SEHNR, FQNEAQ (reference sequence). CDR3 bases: TGTGCCAGCAGCCCAACCAGGACAGTCATTAACTATGGCTACACCTTC. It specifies CASSPTRTVINYGYTF.

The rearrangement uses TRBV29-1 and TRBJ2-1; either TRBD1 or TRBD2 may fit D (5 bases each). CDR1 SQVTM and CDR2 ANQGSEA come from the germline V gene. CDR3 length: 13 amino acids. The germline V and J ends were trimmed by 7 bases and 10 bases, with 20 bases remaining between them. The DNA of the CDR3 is TGCAGCGCTACGCTCAAGGGACCCAGAGAGCAGTTCTTC. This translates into CSATLKGPREQFF.